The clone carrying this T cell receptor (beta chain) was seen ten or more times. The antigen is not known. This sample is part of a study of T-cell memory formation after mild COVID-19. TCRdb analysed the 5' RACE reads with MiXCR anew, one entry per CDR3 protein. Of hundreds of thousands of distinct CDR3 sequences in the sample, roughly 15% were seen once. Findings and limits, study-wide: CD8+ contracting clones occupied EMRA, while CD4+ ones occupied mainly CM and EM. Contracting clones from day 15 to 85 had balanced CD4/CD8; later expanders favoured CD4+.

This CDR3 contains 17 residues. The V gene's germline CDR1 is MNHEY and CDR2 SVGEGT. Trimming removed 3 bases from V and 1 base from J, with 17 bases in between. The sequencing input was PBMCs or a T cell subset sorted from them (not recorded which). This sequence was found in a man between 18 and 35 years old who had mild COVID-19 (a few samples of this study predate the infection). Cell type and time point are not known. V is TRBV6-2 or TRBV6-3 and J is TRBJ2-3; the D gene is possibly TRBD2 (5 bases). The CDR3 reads CASSYPPGRGGTDTQYF. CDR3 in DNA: TGTGCCAGCAGTTATCCCCCAGGACGGGGTGGCACAGATACGCAGTATTTT.